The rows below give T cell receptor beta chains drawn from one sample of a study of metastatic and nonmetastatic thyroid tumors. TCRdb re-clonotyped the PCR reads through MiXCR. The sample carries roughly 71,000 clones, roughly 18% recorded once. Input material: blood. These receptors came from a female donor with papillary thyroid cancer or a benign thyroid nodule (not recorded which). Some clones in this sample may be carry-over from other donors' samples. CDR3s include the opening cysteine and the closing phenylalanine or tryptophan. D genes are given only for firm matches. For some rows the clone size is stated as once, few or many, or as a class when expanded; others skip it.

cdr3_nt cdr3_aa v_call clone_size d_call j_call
TGTGCCTCCTCCAGCGATTCCTACAATGAGCAGTTCTTC CASSSDSYNEQFF TRBV15 many - TRBJ2-1
TGTGCCAGCATGGAGGCCTTGGAGGGCCCTGAAGCTTTCTTT CASMEALEGPEAFF TRBV27 - - TRBJ1-1
TGTGCCAGCAGTGCTCGGGGGAACACTGAAGCTTTCTTT CASSARGNTEAFF TRBV6-1 many - TRBJ1-1
TGTGCCAGCGGGGACCGGACTAGCGGGCTTTCCAGCTCCTACAATGAGCAGTTCTTC CASGDRTSGLSSSYNEQFF TRBV6-4 - TRBD2 TRBJ2-1
TGTGCCAGCAGCAACACAGGGGTGAACACTGAAGCTTTCTTT CASSNTGVNTEAFF TRBV6-1 many TRBD1 TRBJ1-1
TGTGCCAGCAGTTCCCTCGGCGGATCCTACGAGCAGTACTTC CASSSLGGSYEQYF TRBV6-2/TRBV6-3 - - TRBJ2-7
TGTGCCAGCCGAAACACAGGCCCTACTAACTATGGCTACACCTTC CASRNTGPTNYGYTF TRBV6-1 - - TRBJ1-2
TGCAGTGCTAGAGATGCACAGGGATATAATGAAAAACTGTTTTTT CSARDAQGYNEKLFF TRBV20-1 many - TRBJ1-4
TGTGCCAGCAGCCCGGGACACGCGAACACCGGGGAGCTGTTTTTT CASSPGHANTGELFF TRBV9 many - TRBJ2-2
TGTGCCAGCCGACACCAGGGCGGCAACACTGAAGCTTTCTTT CASRHQGGNTEAFF TRBV28 many - TRBJ1-1
TGTGCCACCGCGGGGGGGGACAGGGGTGCAGGAAACACCATATATTTT CATAGGDRGAGNTIYF TRBV25-1 many TRBD1 TRBJ1-3
TGTGCCAGCAGCCAAGAGGGGGCGGGGTATGGCTACACCTTC CASSQEGAGYGYTF TRBV4-2 many - TRBJ1-2
TGTGCCAGCAGCCCCCCAGGGGTCGATCAGCCCCAGCATTTT CASSPPGVDQPQHF TRBV6-1 - - TRBJ1-5